One and the same sample provided the 16 T cell receptor beta chains below, sequenced in a study of shared clonotypes between healthy human individuals. Here immunoSEQ multiplex PCR was the method, and the copy in TCRdb shows in-frame clones only, minus some. The sample has about 680,000 clones, around 73% seen once; the top ten hold around 2%. The sequencing input was memory CD4+ T cells sorted from blood. The sample's subset: CD45RA-negative fraction. The origin of the receptors is a woman younger than 45 in good health.

Remarks on this clone: Other nucleotide sequences from this sample produce the same CDR3. The genes are TRBV2 and TRBJ2-5, with a tentative D call TRBD1 (6 bases). V dropped 7 bases and J dropped 3 bases, with 6 bases sitting between them. The CDR3 is 11 residues long. Germline-derived CDR1 and CDR2 are SNHLY and FYNNEI. Here the CDR3 DNA reads TGTGCCAGCACAGGGGAAGAGACCCAGTACTTC. Its translation: CASTGEETQYF.

This clone is categorized as medium-sized. The CDR3 sequence is CSVFWGQREAFF. The CDR3 DNA reads TGCAGCGTCTTTTGGGGACAGCGCGAAGCTTTCTTT. The chain has TRBV29-1 and TRBJ1-1, with 7 bases that match TRBD1. This CDR3 spans 12 amino acids. Germline V lookup: CDR1 SQVTM, CDR2 ANQGSEA. The J segment lost 8 bases and the V segment lost 6 bases, leaving 9 bases of the junction unmatched.

This clone was seen more than once but under ten times. The V gene is TRBV18, the J gene TRBJ1-1, with D maybe TRBD1 (6 bases). Germline V gene lookup returns CDR1 KGHSH and CDR2 LQKENI. Trimming removed 6 bases at V and 7 bases at J, with 9 bases between. The CDR3 has 11 residues. CDR3 sequence (DNA): TGTGCCAGCTCGCAACAGGGTGAAGCTTTCTTT. Translated, it gives CASSQQGEAFF.

This clone has just a few counts. The chain has TRBV27 and TRBJ2-1; 7 nucleotides agree with TRBD2. Germline V gene lookup returns CDR1 MNHEY and CDR2 SMNVEV (reference sequence). The CDR3 contains 15 residues. The V segment lost 5 bases and the J segment 6 bases; nucleotides outside the gene matches: 10. The CDR3 coding sequence is TGTGCCAGCAGTCCTAGGGAGGGCGTCTTCAATGAGCAGTTCTTC. Protein sequence: CASSPREGVFNEQFF.

The chain links TRBV10-1 to TRBJ2-1, with 11 bases lining up with TRBD1. V dropped 3 bases and J dropped 3; count of bases not matched to a gene: 7. The germline CDR1 and CDR2 sequences are WNHNN and SYGVQD (reference sequence). The CDR3 sequence is 17 residues long. This CDR3 is CASSEDAGTGGYNEQFF. CDR3 nucleotides: TGCGCCAGCAGTGAAGACGCCGGGACAGGGGGCTACAATGAGCAGTTCTTC.

In this sample, this clone turned up a few times. This chain joins TRBV19 and TRBJ2-7, with 12 bases fitting TRBD2. J gave up 2 bases and V 1 base, and 3 bases lay outside the gene matches. CDR1 is LNHDA, CDR2 SQIVND, per germline (reference sequence). The CDR3 has 16 residues. The CDR3 nucleotides read TGTGCCAGTAGTATAGGGACTAGCGGGGCAACCTACGAGCAGTACTTC. This sequence encodes CASSIGTSGATYEQYF. The whole variable domain, filled in from reference TRBV19 and TRBJ2-7, reads DGGITQSPKYLFRKEGQNVTLSCEQNLNHDAMYWYRQDPGQGLRLIYYSQIVNDFQKGDIAEGYSVSREKKESFPLTVTSAQKNPTAFYLCASSIGTSGATYEQYFGPGTRLTVT.

The rearrangement uses TRBV29-1 and TRBJ2-3, with D perhaps TRBD2 (6 bases). Germline V gives CDR1 SQVTM, CDR2 ANQGSEA. The CDR3 runs 15 residues. V lost 6 bases and J lost 4, with 20 bases in between. As DNA, the CDR3 is TGCAGCGTCACAACAGGCGCGGGGAGAGCAGATACGCAGTATTTT. Translating gives CSVTTGAGRADTQYF.

The chain recombines TRBV27 with TRBJ1-2; no clear D gene. V lost 4 bases and J 3 bases, leaving 18 bases between the germline ends. The CDR3 length is 16 residues. CDR1 and CDR2 from the germline V gene are MNHEY and SMNVEV (reference sequence). The CDR3 loop reads CASSSLLLGVDYGYTF. CDR3 DNA: TGTGCCAGCAGTTCCCTCCTCTTGGGAGTTGACTATGGCTACACCTTC.

In the case of this clone: This sample also contains other DNA sequences that code for the same CDR3. J is TRBJ2-5 and V is TRBV29-1; 7 bases align to TRBD1. This CDR3 is built from 12 residues. Germline values: CDR1 SQVTM, CDR2 ANQGSEA. The trim removed 5 bases at V and 2 bases at J, leaving 2 bases unmatched. DNA of the CDR3: TGCAGCGTTCGGACAGGACAAGAGACCCAGTACTTC. Its translation is CSVRTGQETQYF.

The sample holds a few counts of this clone. The V gene is TRBV4-1, the J gene TRBJ2-1; D is ambiguous. This CDR3 region has 16 residues. V lost 2 bases and J 1 base, leaving 12 bases between the germline ends. Germline V gives CDR1 MGHRA, CDR2 YSYEKL. Written as DNA, the CDR3 is TGCGCCAGCAGCCAAAGGACGAAGTCTTCCTACAATGAGCAGTTCTTC. Protein: CASSQRTKSSYNEQFF.

This clone came up a few times. The genes are TRBV19 and TRBJ1-5, with D possibly TRBD1 on 5 matching bases. CDR3 length equals 13 residues. The V and J ends lost 8 bases and 9 bases respectively, with 17 bases between them. Germline CDR1 LNHDA, CDR2 SQIVND (reference sequence). The CDR3 spells CASAGGGPGPQHF. The CDR3 region has the DNA TGTGCCAGTGCTGGGGGAGGGCCGGGGCCCCAGCATTTT.

V gene TRBV27 combines with J gene TRBJ1-1; a weak D match, TRBD1 (6 bases). The CDR3 extends over 14 amino acids. From germline, CDR1 is MNHEY and CDR2 SMNVEV (reference sequence). V was cut by 5 bases and J by 1 base, with 11 bases left in between. CDR3 loop: CASSRPGQNTEAFF. The DNA for the CDR3 is TGTGCCAGCAGTCGACCGGGACAGAACACTGAAGCTTTCTTT.

The chain carries TRBV4-1 and TRBJ2-7; 8 nucleotides agree with TRBD1. Germline values: CDR1 MGHRA, CDR2 YSYEKL. J was trimmed by 3 bases and V by 3 bases; bases with no gene match: 4. The CDR3 is made up of 14 amino acids. CDR3: CASSHPGQGYEQYF. CDR3 bases: TGCGCCAGCAGCCACCCCGGACAGGGCTACGAGCAGTACTTC.

This clone was observed once. The CDR3 nucleotides are TGTGCCAGCAGCCGAGGGACTAGCGGGATTCGGGAGCTGTTTTTT. Its protein is CASSRGTSGIRELFF. This chain uses TRBV28 with TRBJ2-2; 13 nucleotides align to TRBD2. After removal of 6 bases from V and 9 bases from J, the junction contained 7 bases not matched to a gene. CDR1 and CDR2 from the germline V gene are MDHEN and SYDVKM. The CDR3 extends over 15 amino acids.

This sequence joins TRBV29-1 and TRBJ1-1, with TRBD1 identical over 8 bases. The germline gives CDR1 SQVTM, CDR2 ANQGSEA. The CDR3 totals 13 residues. J was trimmed by 5 bases and V by 3 bases; bases with no gene match: 5. The CDR3 region is CSVERQGLTEAFF. In DNA, the CDR3 is TGCAGCGTTGAGAGACAGGGGTTGACTGAAGCTTTCTTT.

This chain connects TRBV5-4 to TRBJ2-2, with 9 bases lining up with TRBD1. This CDR3 has 15 residues. Losses at the gene ends were 0 bases for V and 5 bases for J; bases not matched to a gene: 2. CDR1 SGHNT and CDR2 YYREEE come from the germline V gene (reference sequence). CDR3 in amino acids: CASSLVGQGTGELFF. CDR3 coding DNA: TGTGCCAGCAGCTTGGTGGGACAGGGAACCGGGGAGCTGTTTTTT.